This passage covers 2 T cell receptor beta chains from one sample sequenced in a study of blood T cell repertoires in COVID-19. The method was immunoSEQ multiplex PCR; TCRdb's version includes in-frame clones alone and lacks a portion of them. Of 95,000 to 110,000 clones in the sample, around 88% were seen once. Sequenced: peripheral blood. All receptors derive from a man in his fifties with active or convalescent COVID-19.

The chain carries TRBV28 and TRBJ1-5; 7 bases line up with TRBD1. Germline V gene data show CDR1 as MDHEN and CDR2 as SYDVKM. The CDR3 is 15 residues long. V shed 3 bases, J shed 2 bases, and the junction held 4 bases outside the gene matches. CDR3 sequence (DNA): TGTGCCAGCAGTTTGGTCGGGACAGGCAATCAGCCCCAGCATTTT. Amino acids: CASSLVGTGNQPQHF.

The chain links TRBV7-8 to TRBJ2-1, with TRBD2 matching 14 bases. The germline CDR1 and CDR2 sequences are SGHVS and FQNEAQ. The CDR3 contains 16 residues. The ends lost 4 bases at V and 6 bases at J; junction bases unmatched: 5. This chain's CDR3 is CASSSGTSGSRNEQFF. CDR3 nucleotide sequence: TGTGCCAGCAGCTCGGGGACTAGCGGGAGTCGCAATGAGCAGTTCTTC.